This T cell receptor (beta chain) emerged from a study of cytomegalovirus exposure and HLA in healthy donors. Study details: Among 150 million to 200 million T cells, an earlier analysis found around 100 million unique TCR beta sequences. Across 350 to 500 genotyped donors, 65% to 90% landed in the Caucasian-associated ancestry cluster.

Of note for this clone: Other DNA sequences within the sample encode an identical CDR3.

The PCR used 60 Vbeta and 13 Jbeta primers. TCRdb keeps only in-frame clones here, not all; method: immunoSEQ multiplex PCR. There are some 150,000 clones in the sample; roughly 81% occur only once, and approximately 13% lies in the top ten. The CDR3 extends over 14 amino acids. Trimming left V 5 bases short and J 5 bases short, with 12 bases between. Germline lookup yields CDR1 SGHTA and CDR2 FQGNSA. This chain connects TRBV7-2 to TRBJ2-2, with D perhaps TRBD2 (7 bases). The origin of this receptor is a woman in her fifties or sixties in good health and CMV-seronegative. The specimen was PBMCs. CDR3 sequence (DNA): TGTGCCAGCAGCCTCGGGGGGCGGACCGGGGAGCTGTTTTTT. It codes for CASSLGGRTGELFF.